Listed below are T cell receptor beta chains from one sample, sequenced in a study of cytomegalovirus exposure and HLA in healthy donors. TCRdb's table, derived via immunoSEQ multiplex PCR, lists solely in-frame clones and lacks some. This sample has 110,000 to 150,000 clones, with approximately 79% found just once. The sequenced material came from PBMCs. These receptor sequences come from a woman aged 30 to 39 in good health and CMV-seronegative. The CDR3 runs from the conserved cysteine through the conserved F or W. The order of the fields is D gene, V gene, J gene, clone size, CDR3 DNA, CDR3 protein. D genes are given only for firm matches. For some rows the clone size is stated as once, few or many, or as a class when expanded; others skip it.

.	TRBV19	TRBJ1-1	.	TGTGCCAGTAGTTACGCAGTCATGAACACTGAAGCTTTCTTT	CASSYAVMNTEAFF
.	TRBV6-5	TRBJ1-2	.	TGTGCCAGCAGTTACTCGACCAGGGGCTATGGCTACACCTTC	CASSYSTRGYGYTF
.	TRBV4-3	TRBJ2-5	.	TGCGCCAGCAGCCAAGAACGAGGGAGTGGGGGGGGGCGGGGGGAGACCCAGTACTTC	CASSQERGSGGGRGETQYF
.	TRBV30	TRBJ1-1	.	TGTGCCTGGGTTCTCAGAACCACTGAAGCTTTCTTT	CAWVLRTTEAFF
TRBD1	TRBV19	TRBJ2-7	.	TGTGCCAGTAGTGGTAGGACAGGGGCTACCTCCTACGAGCAGTACTTC	CASSGRTGATSYEQYF
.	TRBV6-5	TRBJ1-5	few	TGTGCCAGCAGGACACAGGGAGGGAGCAATCAGCCCCAGCATTTT	CASRTQGGSNQPQHF
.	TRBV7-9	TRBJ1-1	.	TGTGCCAGCAGCTTATGGGACTCGAGCACTGAAGCTTTCTTT	CASSLWDSSTEAFF
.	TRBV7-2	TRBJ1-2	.	TGTGCCAGCAGCTTAGATCAGGGAGGCTATGGCTACACCTTC	CASSLDQGGYGYTF
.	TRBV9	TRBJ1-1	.	TGTGCCAGCAGCGTAGACATGAACACTGAAGCTTTCTTT	CASSVDMNTEAFF
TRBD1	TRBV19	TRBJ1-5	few	TGTGCCAGTAGTATCTCCCAGGACAGGCATAGCAATCAGCCCCAGCATTTT	CASSISQDRHSNQPQHF
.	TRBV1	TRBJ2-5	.	TGCACCAGCAGCCATCACCGGGCTTTATTAGCGGGGGGACAAGAGACCCAGTACTTC	CTSSHHRALLAGGQETQYF
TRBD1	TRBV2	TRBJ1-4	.	TGTGCCAGCAGTGCCCTCGGGACAGGGAATGAAAAACTGTTTTTT	CASSALGTGNEKLFF
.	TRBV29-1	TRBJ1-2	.	TGCAGCGTGGGGGGGAAGATGGGGGCGGCGGAGAGCTACACCTTC	CSVGGKMGAAESYTF
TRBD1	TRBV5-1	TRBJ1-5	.	TGCGCCAGCAGCTTGGGGGGACAGGGTGGGCAGCCCCAGCATTTT	CASSLGGQGGQPQHF
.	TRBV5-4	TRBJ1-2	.	TGTGCCAGCAGCGCCTCGACAGTTAACTATGGCTACACCTTC	CASSASTVNYGYTF
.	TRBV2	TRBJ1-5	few	TGTGGCGAAGGCGTGGACAGCCATGGCAATCAGCCCCAGCATTTT	CGEGVDSHGNQPQHF
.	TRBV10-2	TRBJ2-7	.	TGCGCCAGCAGTGATCTCCCCGGGGCCTACGAGCAGTACTTC	CASSDLPGAYEQYF
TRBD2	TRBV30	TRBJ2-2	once	TGTGCGCGGGGGATAGGCACCGGGGAGCTGTTTTTT	CARGIGTGELFF
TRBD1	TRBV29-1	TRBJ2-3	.	TGCAGCGTTGAAAGAGGGGGCTGGACAGATACGCAGTATTTT	CSVERGGWTDTQYF
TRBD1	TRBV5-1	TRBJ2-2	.	TGCGCCAGCAGTTGGCGTTGGACAGGGGCGAACACCGGGGAGCTGTTTTTT	CASSWRWTGANTGELFF
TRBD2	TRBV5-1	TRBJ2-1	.	TGCGCCAGCAGCTTGGTGCTAGCGGGGGGGCCCTACAATGAGCAGTTCTTC	CASSLVLAGGPYNEQFF
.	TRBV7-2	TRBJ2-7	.	TGTGCCAGCAGCTTAGGACCGGGCTCCTACGAGCAGTACTTC	CASSLGPGSYEQYF
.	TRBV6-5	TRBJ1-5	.	TGTGCCAGCAGTTACTCGGTCCAGCAGCCCCAGCATTTT	CASSYSVQQPQHF
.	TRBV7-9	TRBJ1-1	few	TGTGCCAGCAGCGATAGCGGCCAAAGCAACACTGAAGCTTTCTTT	CASSDSGQSNTEAFF
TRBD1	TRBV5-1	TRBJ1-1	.	TGCGCCAGCAGCTTGGGGACAGGGGTGGCTTATGAAGCTTTCTTT	CASSLGTGVAYEAFF
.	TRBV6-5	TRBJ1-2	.	TGTGCCAGCAGCCTAGGAGGGGTGGATGGCTACACCTTC	CASSLGGVDGYTF
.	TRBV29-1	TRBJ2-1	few	TGCAGCTCCGGGGGGACATCTTACAATGAGCAGTTCTTC	CSSGGTSYNEQFF
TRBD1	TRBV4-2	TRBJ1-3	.	TGTGCCAGCAGCCAAGAGGAAATGAGACAGGGTGGAAACACCATATATTTT	CASSQEEMRQGGNTIYF
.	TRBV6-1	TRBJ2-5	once	TGTGCCAGCATGAGGTGGCCGGCGGGGGAGACCCAGTACTTC	CASMRWPAGETQYF
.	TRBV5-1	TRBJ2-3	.	TGCGCCAGCAGCTTGAGGCCGGGGGGCGTAGATACGCAGTATTTT	CASSLRPGGVDTQYF
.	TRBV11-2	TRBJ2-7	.	TGTGCCAGCACCACTAGCCCCCCTGGATACGAGCAGTACTTC	CASTTSPPGYEQYF
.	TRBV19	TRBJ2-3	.	TGTGCCAGTAGTATTGGTACGTCGAGGGCCACAGATACGCAGTATTTT	CASSIGTSRATDTQYF
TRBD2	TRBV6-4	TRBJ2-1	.	TGTGCCAGCAGTGTGGGACTAGCGAACTACAATGAGCAGTTCTTC	CASSVGLANYNEQFF
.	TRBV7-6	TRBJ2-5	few	TGTGCCAGCAGCTTATCCCTGGCAGGGCAAGAGACCCAGTACTTC	CASSLSLAGQETQYF
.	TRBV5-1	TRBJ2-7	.	TGCGCCAGCAGCTTGGAAATGGCTCAGGGAGGTCACGAGCAGTACTTC	CASSLEMAQGGHEQYF
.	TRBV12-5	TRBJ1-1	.	TGTGCTAGTGAACAGGGTGATGGAACTGAAGCTTTCTTT	CASEQGDGTEAFF
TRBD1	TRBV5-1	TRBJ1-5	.	TGCGCCAGCAGCTTAGGACAGGGAAGCGGTCAGCCCCAGCATTTT	CASSLGQGSGQPQHF
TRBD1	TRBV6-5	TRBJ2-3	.	TGTGCCAGCAGTTGGGACAGGGAACTGCGCCTAGATACGCAGTATTTT	CASSWDRELRLDTQYF
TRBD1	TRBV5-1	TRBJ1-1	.	TGCGCCAGCAGCTTACGGGACAGTGAAGCTTTCTTT	CASSLRDSEAFF
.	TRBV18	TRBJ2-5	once	TGTGCCAGCTCGCGATCTACAGGGTCGGTAGTGAGGACCCAGTACTTC	CASSRSTGSVVRTQYF
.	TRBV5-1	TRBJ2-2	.	TGCGCCAGCAGCTTGGGGGGGCCCCCCGGGGAGCTGTTTTTT	CASSLGGPPGELFF
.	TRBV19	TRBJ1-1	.	TGTGCCAGTAGTATCGATGCCGGGGTTAGCACTGAAGCTTTCTTT	CASSIDAGVSTEAFF
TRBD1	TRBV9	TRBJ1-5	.	TGTGCCAGCAGCGAGACAGGGGATTTCAATCAGCCCCAGCATTTT	CASSETGDFNQPQHF
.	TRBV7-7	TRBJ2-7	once	TGTGCCAGCAGCTTAGGAGGCAGGGACGGGGGCTACGAGCAGTACTTC	CASSLGGRDGGYEQYF
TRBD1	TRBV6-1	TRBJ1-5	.	TGTGCCAGCAGTGAAAGGGACAGTCCCAATCAGCCCCAGCATTTT	CASSERDSPNQPQHF
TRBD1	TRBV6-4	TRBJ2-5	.	TGTGCCAGCAGTGACTCTCCAGGGGGCATGGAGACCCAGTACTTC	CASSDSPGGMETQYF
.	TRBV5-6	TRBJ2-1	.	TGTGCCAGCAGCTCCCAGGGCCATGAGCAGTTCTTC	CASSSQGHEQFF
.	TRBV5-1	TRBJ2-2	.	TGCGCCAGCAGCTTCCAGACTAGTGGGGGTTCCGGGGAGCTGTTTTTT	CASSFQTSGGSGELFF
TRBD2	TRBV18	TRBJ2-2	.	TGTGCCAGCTCACCCGATAGCGGGGAGTTCACCGGGGAGCTGTTTTTT	CASSPDSGEFTGELFF
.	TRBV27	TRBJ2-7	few	TGTGCCAGCAGTTTGACGACAGCTTCCTACGAGCAGTACTTC	CASSLTTASYEQYF
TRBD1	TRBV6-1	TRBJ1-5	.	TGTGCCAGCCTCGGTGCAGGGGGCGGTCAGCCCCAGCATTTT	CASLGAGGGQPQHF